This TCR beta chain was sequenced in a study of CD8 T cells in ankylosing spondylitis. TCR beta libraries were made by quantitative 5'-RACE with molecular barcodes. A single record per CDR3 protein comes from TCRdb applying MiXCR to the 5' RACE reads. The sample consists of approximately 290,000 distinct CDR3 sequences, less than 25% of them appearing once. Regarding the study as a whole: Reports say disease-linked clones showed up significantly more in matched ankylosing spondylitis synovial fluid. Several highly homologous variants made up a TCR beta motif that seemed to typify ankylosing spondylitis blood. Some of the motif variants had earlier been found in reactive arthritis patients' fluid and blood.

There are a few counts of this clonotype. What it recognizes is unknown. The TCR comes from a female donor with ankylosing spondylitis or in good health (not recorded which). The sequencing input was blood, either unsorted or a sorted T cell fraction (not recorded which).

The CDR3 DNA is TGCAGTGCCGTAAGTGCCCTTCACGAGCAGTACTTC. This sequence encodes CSAVSALHEQYF. The J gene is TRBJ2-7, the V gene TRBV20-1, with D unresolved. The CDR3 totals 12 residues. The germline gives CDR1 DFQATT, CDR2 SNEGSKA (reference sequence). Deletions cut 6 bases from V and 5 bases from J, with 14 bases between.